This TCR beta chain was sequenced for a study of T-cell memory formation after mild COVID-19. TCRdb reprocessed the 5' RACE reads via MiXCR and lists one record per CDR3 protein. The data show more than 300,000 distinct CDR3 sequences, roughly an eighth seen once. Sequencing input: PBMCs or a T cell subset sorted from them (not recorded which). This clonotype was sampled from a man aged 18 to 29 who had mild COVID-19 (a few samples of this study predate the infection). Cell type and time point are not known.

The CDR3 is CASSLHSRGTGSNQPQHF. The CDR3 nucleotides read TGCGCCAGCAGCCTGCACTCCCGCGGGACAGGTAGCAATCAGCCCCAGCATTTT. The chain is built from TRBV4-1 and TRBJ1-5; 8 bases agree with TRBD1. The CDR3 covers 18 residues. V was clipped by 4 bases and J by 0 bases; unmatched bases: 11. The germline V gene encodes CDR1 MGHRA and CDR2 YSYEKL.